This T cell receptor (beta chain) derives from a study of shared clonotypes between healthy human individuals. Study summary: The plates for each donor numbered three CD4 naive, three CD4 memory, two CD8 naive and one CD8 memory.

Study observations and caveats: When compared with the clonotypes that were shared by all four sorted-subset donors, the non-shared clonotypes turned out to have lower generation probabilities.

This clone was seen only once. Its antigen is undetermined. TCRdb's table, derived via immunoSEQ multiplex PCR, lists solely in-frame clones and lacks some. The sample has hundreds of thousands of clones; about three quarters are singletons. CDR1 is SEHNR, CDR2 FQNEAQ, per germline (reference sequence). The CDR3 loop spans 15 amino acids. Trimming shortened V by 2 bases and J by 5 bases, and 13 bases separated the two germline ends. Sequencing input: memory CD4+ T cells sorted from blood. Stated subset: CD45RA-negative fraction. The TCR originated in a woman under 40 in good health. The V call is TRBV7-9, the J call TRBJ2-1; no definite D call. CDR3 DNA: TGTGCCAGCAGCTTATTGAGTCTACGGAACAATGAGCAGTTCTTC. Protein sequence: CASSLLSLRNNEQFF.